These T cell receptor beta chains were read from a single sample in a study of regulatory T cells in long-lasting Graves disease. TCRdb re-derived calls from the multiplex PCR reads in MiXCR, one entry per CDR3 protein. The sample includes 400,000 to 550,000 distinct CDR3 sequences, roughly 17% of them seen just once. The same data also contributed to another study, on T cells in Graves' hyperthyroidism and ophthalmopathy.

The sample in question was peripheral blood mononuclear cells (PBMCs), obtained at new diagnosis, from a patient treated with antithyroid drugs. The receptors were gathered from a woman aged 25 to 39 with Graves disease. CDR3s leave out the opening cysteine and the closing phenylalanine or tryptophan.

j_call v_call cdr3_length cdr3_aa
TRBJ2-1 TRBV7-9 12 ASSSGTGTNEQF
TRBJ1-2 TRBV29-1 9 SVEAGPGYT
TRBJ2-7 TRBV29-1 11 SAKTGEDYEQY
TRBJ2-3 TRBV20-1 14 SATPDSARDTDTQY
TRBJ2-1 TRBV18 16 ASSQGTSGRESYNEQF
TRBJ2-7 TRBV6-2/TRBV6-3 16 ASSTTGGRASGSYEQY
TRBJ1-1 TRBV20-1 12 SARSGTGGSEAF
TRBJ2-5 TRBV20-1 12 SARGDTPQETQY
TRBJ2-2 TRBV5-4 12 ASSLVLSGGELF
TRBJ2-1 TRBV11-2 15 ASSLGGGGEVYNEQF
TRBJ2-3 TRBV10-3 12 ATWDSGSSGAQY
TRBJ2-1 TRBV4-1 11 ASRGLAGGEQF
TRBJ2-1 TRBV3-1 12 ASSGQGAATQQF
TRBJ2-4 TRBV2 13 ASSVRLTGINIQY
TRBJ2-1 TRBV20-1 13 SARPSGSSYNEQF
TRBJ2-1 TRBV6-2/TRBV6-3 14 ASSDRTITRGNEQF
TRBJ2-3 TRBV13 15 ASSFQTSGSSQDTQY
TRBJ1-4 TRBV3-1 14 ASTGTRKGGNEKLF
TRBJ2-5 TRBV24-1 15 ATSDWTSGLKGETQY
TRBJ1-4 TRBV7-2 12 ASSSQGGYEKLF
TRBJ2-7 TRBV6-2/TRBV6-3 12 ASSYRKTSYEQY
TRBJ2-6 TRBV5-1 17 ASSLDLALFGSGANVLT
TRBJ2-3 TRBV5-1 13 ASSLAKGLGDTQY
TRBJ1-1 TRBV12-3/TRBV12-4 11 ASSLEVNTEAF
TRBJ1-2 TRBV18 15 ASSVTRYWTEIYGYT
TRBJ1-4 TRBV6-5 12 ASSYRLGRVKLF
TRBJ1-1 TRBV7-9 14 ASSLSPPGQNTEAF
TRBJ1-5 TRBV6-2/TRBV6-3 13 ASRQGRPSNQPQH
TRBJ2-2 TRBV6-5 13 ASSYSTAAGGELF
TRBJ1-2 TRBV28 11 ASSSGGHYGYT
TRBJ2-7 TRBV6-1 12 ASTDEESSYEQY
TRBJ2-1 TRBV7-3 15 ASSPEGAGLYYNEQF
TRBJ2-3 TRBV6-1 13 ASGTTSGATDTQY
TRBJ1-2 TRBV20-1 12 SASPPGGYYGYT
TRBJ2-1 TRBV19 11 ASSILLWHEQF
TRBJ1-3 TRBV11-2 16 ASSSTRDRTSSGNTIY
TRBJ2-3 TRBV5-1 12 ASKVNYWTDTQY
TRBJ1-1 TRBV6-2/TRBV6-3 13 ASSEVGRVDPEAF
TRBJ2-6 TRBV6-1 14 ASSLTGGSGANVLT
TRBJ2-5 TRBV7-8 15 ASSFFLRGRGQETQY
TRBJ2-1 TRBV12-3/TRBV12-4 11 ASTPRLASEQF
TRBJ2-3 TRBV2 14 ASSERGQKGPDTQY
TRBJ2-3 TRBV4-1 14 ASSRAGEASTDTQY
TRBJ2-2 TRBV6-2/TRBV6-3 14 ASSYSRESLTGELF
TRBJ2-4 TRBV19 14 ASSIVATGAKNIQY
TRBJ1-2 TRBV7-9 15 ASSLVVKPASGVGYT
TRBJ1-2 TRBV29-1 10 SVEGGYGGYT
TRBJ2-5 TRBV7-2 14 ASSLVGAGVSETQY
TRBJ1-5 TRBV12-3/TRBV12-4 10 ASSFTDQPQH
TRBJ1-2 TRBV29-1 11 SVERLSDNGYT
TRBJ2-3 TRBV28 13 ASSLGGLATDTQY
TRBJ2-3 TRBV19 13 ASSMRVSSADTQY